This entry lists 14 T cell receptor beta chains sequenced from one sample in a study of control samples from healthy donors and cancer patients. Produced via immunoSEQ multiplex PCR; TCRdb's table is partial and in-frame only. The sample includes about 69,000 clones, roughly 90% seen only once; the top ten take approximately 5%. Sequenced input: PBMCs. These receptors were taken from a man aged 60 to 75 with colorectal cancer.

The chain couples TRBV6-5 to TRBJ1-1; D not certain. The CDR3 is 12 residues long. With 6 bases removed from V and 4 bases from J, the gap between germline ends came to 9 bases. Germline-derived CDR1 and CDR2 are MNHEY and SVGAGI. This CDR3 reads CASRREGTEAFF. The CDR3 DNA reads as TGTGCCAGCAGAAGGGAGGGCACTGAAGCTTTCTTT.

J is TRBJ2-1 and V is TRBV27; D tentatively reads TRBD1 or TRBD2 (5 bases each). This CDR3 has 15 residues. V shed 1 base and J shed 2 bases, with 9 bases lying between them. Germline loops: CDR1 MNHEY, CDR2 SMNVEV (reference sequence). This chain's CDR3 is CASSLYTGPYNEQFF. CDR3 bases: TGTGCCAGCAGTTTATACACGGGACCCTACAATGAGCAGTTCTTC.

CDR3 sequence: CASSAGLLSSYNEQFF. CDR3 bases: TGTGCCAGCAGCGCCGGACTCCTGAGCTCCTACAATGAGCAGTTCTTC. The chain recombines TRBV9 with TRBJ2-1; possibly TRBD2 for D (5 bases). Germline values: CDR1 SGDLS, CDR2 YYNGEE. Trimming removed 3 bases from V and 0 bases from J, with 13 bases in between. The CDR3 covers 16 residues.

J is TRBJ2-1 and V is TRBV2; 15 nucleotides line up with TRBD2. CDR3 length equals 18 residues. Germline V gene sequence: CDR1 SNHLY, CDR2 FYNNEI. Trimming took 6 bases from V and 0 from J; bases not matched to a gene: 6. For the CDR3, the DNA is TGTGCCAGCAGACCAGGGACTAGCGGGGGGAGCTCCTACAATGAGCAGTTCTTC. It translates to CASRPGTSGGSSYNEQFF.

This chain connects TRBV9 to TRBJ2-3, with TRBD1 as a possible D gene (5 bases). The CDR3 extends over 15 amino acids. Germline-derived CDR1 and CDR2 are SGDLS and YYNGEE. V lost 6 bases and J lost 0, with 14 bases in between. CDR3: CASTSSGQSTDTQYF. DNA of the CDR3: TGTGCCAGCACCTCCAGTGGACAAAGCACAGATACGCAGTATTTT. Full variable domain (remainder filled in from reference TRBV9 and TRBJ2-3): DSGVTQTPKHLITATGQRVTLRCSPRSGDLSVYWYQQSLDQGLQFLIQYYNGEERAKGNILERFSAQQFPDLHSELNLSSLELGDSALYFCASTSSGQSTDTQYFGPGTRLTVL.

The V call is TRBV7-2, the J call TRBJ2-1; 10 bases map to TRBD2. Germline CDR1 SGHTA, CDR2 FQGNSA. This CDR3 has 16 amino acids. V was pared by 1 base and J by 6 bases, with 6 bases of the junction left unmatched. DNA for the CDR3: TGTGCCAGCAGCTTAGAATTGGCTAGCGGGGGCAATGAGCAGTTCTTC. Protein: CASSLELASGGNEQFF.

The chain carries TRBV24-1 and TRBJ2-5, with 9 bases fitting TRBD1. V dropped 0 bases and J dropped 3; count of bases not matched to a gene: 7. The CDR3 is 17 amino acids. The germline gives CDR1 KGHDR, CDR2 SFDVKD. The CDR3 loop reads CATSDLPGTGKEETQYF. DNA of the CDR3: TGTGCCACCAGTGATTTGCCGGGGACAGGGAAGGAAGAGACCCAGTACTTC.

V and J are TRBV9 and TRBJ1-3; D unresolved. Trimming cost V 0 bases and J 2 bases, with 6 bases left between them. Per the germline V gene, CDR1 is SGDLS and CDR2 is YYNGEE. This CDR3 is built from 14 residues. CDR3 sequence: CASSVAHAGNTIYF. Written as DNA, the CDR3 is TGTGCCAGCAGCGTAGCCCATGCTGGAAACACCATATATTTT.

The chain employs TRBV4-1 and TRBJ2-7, with 9 nucleotides matching TRBD2. The CDR3 has 15 residues. V shed 1 base and J 4 bases; nucleotides not matched to a gene: 5. Germline V gene lookup returns CDR1 MGHRA and CDR2 YSYEKL. Written as DNA, the CDR3 is TGCGCCAGCAGCCAAGGTAGCGGGGGCCGATACGAGCAGTACTTC. Its protein is CASSQGSGGRYEQYF.

This clone appeared a single time. V gene TRBV5-1 combines with J gene TRBJ2-3; TRBD1 agrees at 7 bases. There are 10 residues in the CDR3. Trimming removed 4 bases from V and 14 bases from J; junction bases left unmatched: 4. The germline gives CDR1 SGHRS, CDR2 YFSETQ. The CDR3, as DNA: TGCGCCAGCAGCAGGGGGCTTCCGTATTTT. Its protein is CASSRGLPYF.

The chain uses TRBV6-2 or TRBV6-3 and TRBJ1-5; D gene ambiguous. There are 18 residues in the CDR3. Germline values: CDR1 MNHEY, CDR2 SVGEGT. Between the trimmed V and J ends, which lost 0 bases and 1 base, there was a span of 16 bases. CDR3 coding DNA: TGTGCCAGCAGTTACTCCGCGGGTAGTTCGAGAAGCAATCAGCCCCAGCATTTT. It codes for CASSYSAGSSRSNQPQHF.

The chain has TRBV10-1 and TRBJ1-5; TRBD1 agrees at 7 bases. With V trimmed by 5 bases and J by 7 bases, 5 bases remained unmatched. Per the germline V gene, CDR1 is WNHNN and CDR2 is SYGVQD (reference sequence). CDR3 length: 13 amino acids. CDR3 residues: CASSTGVGQPQHF. CDR3 bases: TGCGCCAGCAGTACAGGGGTTGGGCAGCCCCAGCATTTT.

The chain combines TRBV7-2 with TRBJ2-5; D ambiguous. Germline CDR1 SGHTA, CDR2 FQGNSA. This CDR3 contains 12 residues. V lost 5 bases and J 2 bases, leaving 6 bases between the germline ends. The CDR3 here is CASSHGQETQYF. CDR3 nucleotide sequence: TGTGCCAGCAGCCATGGACAAGAGACCCAGTACTTC. Full variable domain (outside the CDR3, taken from reference TRBV7-2 and TRBJ2-5): GAGVSQSPSNKVTEKGKDVELRCDPISGHTALYWYRQSLGQGLEFLIYFQGNSAPDKSGLPSDRFSAERTGGSVSTLTIQRTQQEDSAVYLCASSHGQETQYFGPGTRLLVL.

The chain is built from TRBV7-2 and TRBJ2-3, with D possibly being TRBD1 (5 bases). Per germline, CDR1 SGHTA and CDR2 FQGNSA. CDR3 length: 15 amino acids. Trimming pared 5 bases from V and 4 bases from J, leaving 16 bases between. The CDR3 is CASSLSPGSPDTQYF. CDR3 in DNA: TGTGCCAGCAGCCTTAGCCCAGGGTCGCCAGATACGCAGTATTTT. The variable domain in full, with the rest retrieved from reference TRBV7-2 and TRBJ2-3, is GAGVSQSPSNKVTEKGKDVELRCDPISGHTALYWYRQSLGQGLEFLIYFQGNSAPDKSGLPSDRFSAERTGGSVSTLTIQRTQQEDSAVYLCASSLSPGSPDTQYFGPGTRLTVL.